The 10 T cell receptor beta chains below all came from one sample that was sequenced in a study of regulatory T cells in long-lasting Graves disease. In building TCR beta libraries, iRepertoire HTBI primers were used together with Arm-PCR of CDR3 regions. One entry per CDR3 protein results from TCRdb running MiXCR on the multiplex PCR reads. The sample shows about 440,000 distinct CDR3 sequences, about 15% of them seen only once. Time point of the sample: newly diagnosed GD, antithyroid drugs for less than 3 months. TCR sequences were obtained from RNA taken from PBMCs. The sample also formed part of further work on T cells in Graves' hyperthyroidism and ophthalmopathy.

The sample here was peripheral blood mononuclear cells (PBMCs), taken at new diagnosis, from a patient treated with antithyroid drugs. The origin of the receptors is a woman aged 25 to 39 with Graves disease.

This clonotype has ten or more counts. V gene TRBV28 combines with J gene TRBJ2-5, with 7 bases that match TRBD2. CDR1 MDHEN and CDR2 SYDVKM come from the germline V gene. The CDR3 spans 16 residues. The J segment lost 1 base and the V segment lost 7 bases, leaving 12 bases of the junction unmatched. The CDR3: CASTLKRDYLQETQYF. The CDR3, as DNA: TGTGCCAGCACCCTCAAACGGGACTACCTCCAAGAGACCCAGTACTTC.

This clonotype has only a few counts. The DNA of the CDR3 is TGTGCCAGCGCCCCACCTACTACAGATACGCAGTATTTT. Translation: CASAPPTTDTQYF. The chain is built from TRBV7-9 and TRBJ2-3; D not certain. The CDR3 is made up of 13 amino acids. Trimming cost V 8 bases and J 3 bases, with 12 bases left between them. The germline gives CDR1 SEHNR, CDR2 FQNEAQ (reference sequence).

This rearrangement joins TRBV5-1 to TRBJ2-7, with D perhaps TRBD1 or TRBD2 (6 bases each). This CDR3 has 15 residues. Germline V gene data show CDR1 as SGHRS and CDR2 as YFSETQ. V lost 3 bases, J lost 6 bases, and 19 bases lay in between. As DNA, the CDR3 is TGCGCCAGCAGCTCCAGTCTGGGGGGCATGGGCGAGCAGTACTTC. Encoded protein: CASSSSLGGMGEQYF.

The CDR3 bases are TGCGCCAGCAGCAAGACTAGCGGGCCCCCACAAGAGACCCAGTACTTC. Protein sequence: CASSKTSGPPQETQYF. V and J are TRBV5-1 and TRBJ2-5; 10 bases line up with TRBD2. V was pared by 4 bases and J by 2 bases, with 8 bases of the junction left unmatched. Germline lookup yields CDR1 SGHRS and CDR2 YFSETQ. CDR3 length: 16 residues.

This clonotype was observed at least ten times. The chain uses TRBV9 and TRBJ2-5; 8 nucleotides agree with TRBD2. The ends lost 4 bases at V and 5 bases at J; junction bases unmatched: 10. CDR1 is SGDLS and CDR2 is YYNGEE in the germline V gene. The CDR3 spans 15 residues. The CDR3 region has the DNA TGTGCCAGCAGCTCCGGGGGGGAGGGTCGGGAGACCCAGTACTTC. It translates to CASSSGGEGRETQYF.

This clonotype was counted between two and nine times. V usage is TRBV10-1 and J usage is TRBJ2-1; D perhaps matches TRBD2 (6 bases). V was trimmed by 2 bases and J by 9 bases, leaving 14 bases between them. The length of the CDR3 is 14 residues. The germline gives CDR1 WNHNN, CDR2 SYGVQD (reference sequence). DNA for the CDR3: TGCGCCAGCAGTGAGACTAGCCAAGGGATTGAGCAGTTCTTC. Residues: CASSETSQGIEQFF.

This clonotype was observed a few times. V is TRBV7-3 and J is TRBJ1-1; D gene unclear. CDR3 length: 12 amino acids. Germline CDR1 reads SGHTA; CDR2 reads FQGTGA. V was shortened by 6 bases and J by 8 bases, with 13 bases between the two germline ends. The CDR3 sequence: CASSQDGLEAFF. CDR3 coding DNA: TGTGCCAGCAGTCAGGACGGTTTGGAAGCTTTCTTT.

The sample holds many counts of this clonotype. CDR3 nucleotides: TGTGCCAGCAGTTGGGGGACGCTGACCTACGAGCAGTACTTC. This translates into CASSWGTLTYEQYF. The gene calls are TRBV28 and TRBJ2-7; D might be TRBD1 or TRBD2, each matching 5 bases. This CDR3 comprises 14 residues. Germline V gene sequence: CDR1 MDHEN, CDR2 SYDVKM. V shed 4 bases and J shed 2 bases, with 12 bases lying between them. Looking up the rest from reference TRBV28 and TRBJ2-7 gives the full variable domain: DVKVTQSSRYLVKRTGEKVFLECVQDMDHENMFWYRQDPGLGLRLIYFSYDVKMKEKGDIPEGYSVSREKKERFSLILESASTNQTSMYLCASSWGTLTYEQYFGPGTRLTVT.

Many counts were recorded for this clonotype. This CDR3 reads CASRDRQPGKETQYF. The CDR3 DNA reads as TGTGCCAGCAGAGATAGACAGCCGGGAAAAGAGACCCAGTACTTC. V is TRBV6-1 and J is TRBJ2-5; D tentatively fits TRBD1 or TRBD2 (5 bases each). This CDR3 region has 15 residues. Germline V lookup: CDR1 MNHNS, CDR2 SASEGT. V lost 6 bases, J lost 3 bases, and 17 bases lay in between.

The chain carries TRBV24-1 and TRBJ2-7; D call uncertain. From germline, CDR1 is KGHDR and CDR2 SFDVKD. V lost 1 base, J lost 2 bases, and 11 bases lay in between. CDR3 size: 15 residues. The DNA for the CDR3 is TGTGCCACCAGTGATTTCTCCAGGCCACCCTACGAGCAGTACTTC. Its translation: CATSDFSRPPYEQYF.